What follows are 4 T cell receptor beta chains derived from one specimen sequenced in a study of PD-1 blockade in classical Hodgkin lymphoma (dated by TCRdb to 2020 to 2021). The meaning of the sample's time point label: newly diagnosed, previously untreated cHL patient sample. CD8+ T cells were purified from thawed PBMCs by magnetic negative selection with a Miltenyi CD8+ T cell isolation kit. Libraries came from the immunoSEQ multiplex PCR assay. TCRdb re-hosts the immuneACCESS table, in-frame sequences only. Its copies lack some clones; in the studies checked, an unresolved V gene accounts for under half of them, and the cause for the rest is not known. The sample table holds about 3,200 clones, of which roughly three quarters were seen once. The ten largest clones take up 20% to 25% of the sample. Material: CD8+ T cells from blood. The receptor set was obtained from a human donor with classical Hodgkin lymphoma.

This clone is medium-sized within its sample. The chain carries TRBV13 and TRBJ2-7, with 14 bases lining up with TRBD2. Looked up from germline, CDR1 is PRHDT and CDR2 is FYEKMQ (reference sequence). The V gene end was trimmed by 4 bases and the J gene end by 6 bases; junction bases not matched to a gene: 5. This CDR3 has 15 residues. CDR3 protein: CASSSEGLAGGEQYF. CDR3 nucleotides: TGTGCCAGCAGCTCAGAAGGACTAGCGGGAGGCGAGCAGTACTTC.

The chain carries TRBV27 and TRBJ2-3; 7 nucleotides match TRBD2. CDR1 and CDR2 (germline): MNHEY, SMNVEV (reference sequence). CDR3 length: 15 amino acids. V shed 4 bases and J 6 bases; nucleotides not matched to a gene: 10. The CDR3 region is CASSSGTTWADTQYF. The CDR3 nucleotides read TGTGCCAGCAGTTCCGGGACTACCTGGGCGGATACGCAGTATTTT.

Only one count was recorded for this clone. This chain connects TRBV27 to TRBJ2-7; D call uncertain. CDR3 length equals 14 residues. Germline CDR1 MNHEY, CDR2 SMNVEV (reference sequence). Trimming removed 3 bases from V and 6 bases from J, with 15 bases in between. The CDR3 sequence: CASSFNPWSGEQYF. In DNA form, the CDR3 reads TGTGCCAGCAGTTTCAACCCGTGGTCGGGCGAGCAGTACTTC.

This clone was counted once. The V call is TRBV7-2, the J call TRBJ2-7; unclear D gene. The V end was cut by 0 bases, the J end by 5 bases, with 8 bases between. CDR1 is SGHTA and CDR2 is FQGNSA in the germline V gene. The CDR3 has 13 residues. CDR3 region: CASSLAGPHEQYF. In DNA, the CDR3 is TGTGCCAGCAGCTTAGCAGGTCCCCACGAGCAGTACTTC.